This T cell receptor beta chain is drawn from a study of T cells in Graves' hyperthyroidism and ophthalmopathy. General study points: Blood samples included most of the expanded thyroid clonotypes exceeding 0.001.

RNA transcripts yielded amplified TCR beta CDR3 regions. HTBI primers were the set used in a first-round RT-PCR of the TCR CDR3. TCRdb fed the multiplex PCR reads into MiXCR, producing one record per CDR3 protein. The sample consists of roughly 640,000 distinct CDR3 sequences, approximately 15% of them appearing once. The CDR3 runs to 16 residues. In germline, CDR1 is LGHNT, CDR2 FRNRAP. With 2 bases removed from V and 4 bases from J, the gap between germline ends came to 14 bases. This clonotype was seen repeatedly, ten times or more. Antigen: not known. The material sequenced was blood. This sequence was found in a woman aged 35 to 49 with Graves' ophthalmopathy. The V call is TRBV12-5, the J call TRBJ2-2; perhaps D is TRBD1 or TRBD2 (5 bases each). The CDR3 DNA reads TGTGCTAGTGGTTTGTTTATCGGGGCTGGCACCGGGGAGCTGTTTTTT. Its protein is CASGLFIGAGTGELFF.